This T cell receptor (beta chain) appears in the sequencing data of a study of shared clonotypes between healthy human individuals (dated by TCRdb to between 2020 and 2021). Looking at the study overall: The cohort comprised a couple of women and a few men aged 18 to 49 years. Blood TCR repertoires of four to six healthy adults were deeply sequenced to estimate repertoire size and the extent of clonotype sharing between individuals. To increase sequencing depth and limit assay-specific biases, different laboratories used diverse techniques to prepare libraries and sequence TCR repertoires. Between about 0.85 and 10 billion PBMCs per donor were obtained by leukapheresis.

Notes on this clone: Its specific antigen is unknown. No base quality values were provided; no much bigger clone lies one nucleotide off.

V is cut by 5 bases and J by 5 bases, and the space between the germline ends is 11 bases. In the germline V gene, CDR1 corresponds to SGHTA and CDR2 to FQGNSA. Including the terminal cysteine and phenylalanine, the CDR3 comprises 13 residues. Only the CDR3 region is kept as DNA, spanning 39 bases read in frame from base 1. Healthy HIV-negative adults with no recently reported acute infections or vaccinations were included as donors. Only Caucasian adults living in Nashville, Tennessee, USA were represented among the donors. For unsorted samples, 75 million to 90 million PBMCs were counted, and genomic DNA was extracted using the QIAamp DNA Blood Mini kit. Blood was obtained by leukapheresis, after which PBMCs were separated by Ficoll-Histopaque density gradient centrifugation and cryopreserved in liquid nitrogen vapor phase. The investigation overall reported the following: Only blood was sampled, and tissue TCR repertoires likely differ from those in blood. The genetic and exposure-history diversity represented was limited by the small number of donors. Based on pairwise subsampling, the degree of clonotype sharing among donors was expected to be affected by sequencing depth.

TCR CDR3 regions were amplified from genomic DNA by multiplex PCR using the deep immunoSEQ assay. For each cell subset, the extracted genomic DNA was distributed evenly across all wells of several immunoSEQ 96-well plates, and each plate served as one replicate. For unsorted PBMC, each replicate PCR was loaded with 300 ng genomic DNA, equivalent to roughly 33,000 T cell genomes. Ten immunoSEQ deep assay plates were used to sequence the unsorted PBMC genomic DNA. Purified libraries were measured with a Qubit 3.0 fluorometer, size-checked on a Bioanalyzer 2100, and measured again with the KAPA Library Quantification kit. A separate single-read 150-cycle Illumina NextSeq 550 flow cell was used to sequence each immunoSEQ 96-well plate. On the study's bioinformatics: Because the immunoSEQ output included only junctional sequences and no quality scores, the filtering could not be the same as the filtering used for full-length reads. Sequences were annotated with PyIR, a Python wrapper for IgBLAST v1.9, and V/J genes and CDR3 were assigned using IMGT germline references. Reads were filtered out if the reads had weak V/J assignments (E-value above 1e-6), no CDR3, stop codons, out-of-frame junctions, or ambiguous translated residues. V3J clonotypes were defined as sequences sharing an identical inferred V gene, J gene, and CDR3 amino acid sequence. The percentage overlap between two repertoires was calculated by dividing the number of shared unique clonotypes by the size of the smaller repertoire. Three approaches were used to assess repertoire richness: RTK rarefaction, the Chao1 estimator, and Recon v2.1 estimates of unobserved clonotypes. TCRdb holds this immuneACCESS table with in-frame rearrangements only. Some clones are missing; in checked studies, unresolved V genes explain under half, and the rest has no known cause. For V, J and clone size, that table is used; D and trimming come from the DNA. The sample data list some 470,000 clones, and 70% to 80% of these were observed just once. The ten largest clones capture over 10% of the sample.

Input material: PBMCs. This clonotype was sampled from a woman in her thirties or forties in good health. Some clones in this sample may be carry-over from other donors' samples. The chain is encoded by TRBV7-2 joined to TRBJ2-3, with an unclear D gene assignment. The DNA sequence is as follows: TGTGCCAGCAGCCGGTACGGCGGAGATACGCAGTATTTT. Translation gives CASSRYGGDTQYF.